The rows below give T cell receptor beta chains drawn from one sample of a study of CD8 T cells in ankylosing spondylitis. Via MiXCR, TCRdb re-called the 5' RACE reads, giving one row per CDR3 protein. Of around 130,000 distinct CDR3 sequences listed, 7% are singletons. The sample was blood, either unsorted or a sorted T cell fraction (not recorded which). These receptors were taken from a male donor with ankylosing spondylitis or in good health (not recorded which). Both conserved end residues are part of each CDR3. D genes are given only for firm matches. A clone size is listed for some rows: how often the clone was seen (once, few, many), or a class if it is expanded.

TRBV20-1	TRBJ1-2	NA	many	TGCAGTGCCCCCCCCGCGGACTTCTATGGCTACACCTTC	CSAPPADFYGYTF
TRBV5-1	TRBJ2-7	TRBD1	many	TGCGCCAGCAGCAGGGGACAGTACTCCTACGAGCAGTACTTC	CASSRGQYSYEQYF
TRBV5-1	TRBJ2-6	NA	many	TGCGCCAGCAGCTTGGATCTCCCTGGGGCCAACGTCCTGACTTTC	CASSLDLPGANVLTF
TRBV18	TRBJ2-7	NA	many	TGTGCCAGCTCACCCCTCTACGAGCAGTACTTC	CASSPLYEQYF
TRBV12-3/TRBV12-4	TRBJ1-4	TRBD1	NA	TGTGCCAGCAGTTCGGGGACAGGAGTTCACGAAAAACTGTTTTTT	CASSSGTGVHEKLFF
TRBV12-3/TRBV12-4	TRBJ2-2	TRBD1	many	TGTGCCAGTACCTCAGGGGGACAGGGGGTCACCGGGGAGCTGTTTTTT	CASTSGGQGVTGELFF
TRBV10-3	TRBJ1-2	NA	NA	TGTGCCATCAGTGAGTCAGAGCTCTATGGCTACACCTTC	CAISESELYGYTF
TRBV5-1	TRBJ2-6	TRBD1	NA	TGCGCCAGCAGCTTTCTACAGGGGGCGGTTCCTGGGGCCAACGTCCTGACTTTC	CASSFLQGAVPGANVLTF
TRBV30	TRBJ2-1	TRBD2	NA	TGTGCCTGTCGGGTGAAGCGGGGTAGCGGTGAGCAGTTCTTC	CACRVKRGSGEQFF
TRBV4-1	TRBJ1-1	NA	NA	TGCGCCAGCAGCCAAGAAGCAGGGCAGGGGACCTCGGGCACTGAAGCTTTCTTT	CASSQEAGQGTSGTEAFF
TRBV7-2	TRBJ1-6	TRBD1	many	TGTGCCAGCAGCACCCGGGGACAGAGTAATTCACCCCTCCACTTT	CASSTRGQSNSPLHF
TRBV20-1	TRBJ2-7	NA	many	TGCAGTGGAAGGGAAACCTACGAGCAGTACTTC	CSGRETYEQYF
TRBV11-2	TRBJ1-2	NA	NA	TGTGCCAGCAGCTTAGACAGGGGAAATGGCTACACCTTC	CASSLDRGNGYTF
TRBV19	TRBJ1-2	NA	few	TGTGCCAGTACCGCAGACGGAGTCCCTTGGGGGGTTGGCTACACCTTC	CASTADGVPWGVGYTF
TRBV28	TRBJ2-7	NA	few	TGTGCCAGCAGTTTAGCAATCGGGGAAAAGCAGTACTTC	CASSLAIGEKQYF
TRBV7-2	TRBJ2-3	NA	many	TGTGCCAGCAGCTCGTGGGACAACCGCCCAGATACGCAGTATTTT	CASSSWDNRPDTQYF
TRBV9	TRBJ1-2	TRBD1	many	TGTGCCAGCAGCGTATTACAGGGGAATGGCTACACCTTC	CASSVLQGNGYTF
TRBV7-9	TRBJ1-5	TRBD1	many	TGTGCCAGCAGCCGGGACAGGGTGCCTAATCAGCCCCAGCATTTT	CASSRDRVPNQPQHF
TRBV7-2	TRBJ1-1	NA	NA	TGTGCCAGCAGCTCATACAGGGTCCGGGACACTGAAGCTTTCTTT	CASSSYRVRDTEAFF
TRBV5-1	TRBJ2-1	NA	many	TGCGCCAGCAAGACAGGGAGGGATTACTCCTACAATGAGCAGTTCTTC	CASKTGRDYSYNEQFF
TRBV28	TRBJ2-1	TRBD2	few	TGTGCCAGCCTGACTAGCGGGGAACTTTACAATGAGCAGTTCTTC	CASLTSGELYNEQFF
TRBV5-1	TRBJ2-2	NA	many	TGCGCCAGCAGCTCGATCTCAGGGGGGATTTACACCGGGGAGCTGTTTTTT	CASSSISGGIYTGELFF
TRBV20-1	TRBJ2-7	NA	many	TGCAGTGCAGCTCTGCAAGACGAGCAGTACTTC	CSAALQDEQYF
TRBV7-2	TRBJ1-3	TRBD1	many	TGTGCCAGCAGCTTTCGACAGGGGGCTGGAAACACCATATATTTT	CASSFRQGAGNTIYF
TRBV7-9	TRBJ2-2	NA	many	TGTGCCAGCAGTCAAGACGGGACCGGGGAGCTGTTTTTT	CASSQDGTGELFF
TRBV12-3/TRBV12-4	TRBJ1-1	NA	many	TGTGCCAGCAGCTTTAGGCGGGGGGCCGGCACTGAAGCTTTCTTT	CASSFRRGAGTEAFF
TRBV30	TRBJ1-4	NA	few	TGTGCCTGGAGCAGTCTTTCTATGGTGGAAAAACTGTTTTTT	CAWSSLSMVEKLFF
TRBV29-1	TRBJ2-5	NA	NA	TGCAGCGTTGAGCCGGAGTGGGAGACCCAGTACTTC	CSVEPEWETQYF
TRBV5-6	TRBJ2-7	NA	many	TGTGCCAGCAGCTTGGTTCCTTCCTACGAGCAGTACTTC	CASSLVPSYEQYF
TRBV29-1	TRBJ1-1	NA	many	TGCAGCGTTGAATACAGCATGAACACTGAAGCTTTCTTT	CSVEYSMNTEAFF
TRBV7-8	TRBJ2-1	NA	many	TGTGCCAGCAGCCGTGGATCAGTACCCTACAATGAGCAGTTCTTC	CASSRGSVPYNEQFF
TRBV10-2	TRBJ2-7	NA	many	TGCGCCAGCAGTGACAGATCTTCCTACGAGCAGTACTTC	CASSDRSSYEQYF
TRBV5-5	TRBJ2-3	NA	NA	TGTGCCAGCAGCTTCTTGGTTCGGCTGGATACGCAGTATTTT	CASSFLVRLDTQYF
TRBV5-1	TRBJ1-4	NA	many	TGCGCCAGCAGCCCGACAGTCTCTAATGAAAAACTGTTTTTT	CASSPTVSNEKLFF
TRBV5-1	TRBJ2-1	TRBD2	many	TGCGCCAGCAGCTTTAGCGGGGGACCCTCCTACAATGAGCAGTTCTTC	CASSFSGGPSYNEQFF
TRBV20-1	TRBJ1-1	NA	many	TGCAGTGCTAGCCAGGGTCTCGGCATGAACACTGAAGCTTTCTTT	CSASQGLGMNTEAFF
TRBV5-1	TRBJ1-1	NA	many	TGCGCCAGCAGCTTGGCGTTCGGGGCTGAAGCTTTCTTT	CASSLAFGAEAFF
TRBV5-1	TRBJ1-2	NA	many	TGCGCCAGCAGCTTGGTGGTAGGGGCTAACTATGGCTACACCTTC	CASSLVVGANYGYTF
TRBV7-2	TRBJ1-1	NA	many	TGTGCCAGCACCCTCGACGTTATGAACACTGAAGCTTTCTTT	CASTLDVMNTEAFF
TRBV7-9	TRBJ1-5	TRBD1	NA	TGTGCCAGCAGCGAAGACAGGGGCCAGCCCCAGCATTTT	CASSEDRGQPQHF
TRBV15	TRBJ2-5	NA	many	TGTGCCACCAGCAGGGCAGGACAAGAGACCCAGTACTTC	CATSRAGQETQYF
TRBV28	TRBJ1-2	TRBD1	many	TGTGCCAGCGGAGTTTACCGGGACAGGGATGGCTACACCTTC	CASGVYRDRDGYTF
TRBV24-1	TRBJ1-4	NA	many	TGTGCCACCGCTCACGGCCCTCAGGGGTTGCGCGAAAAACTGTTTTTT	CATAHGPQGLREKLFF
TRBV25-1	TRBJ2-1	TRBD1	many	TGTGCCAGCTCAAGACAGGGTCCCTACAATGAGCAGTTCTTC	CASSRQGPYNEQFF
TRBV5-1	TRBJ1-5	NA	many	TGCGCCAGCAGCGCAACAGGATTGCAGCCCCAGCATTTT	CASSATGLQPQHF
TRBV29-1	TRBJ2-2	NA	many	TGCAGCGTTGATATTGGACGTGGTACCGGGGAGCTGTTTTTT	CSVDIGRGTGELFF
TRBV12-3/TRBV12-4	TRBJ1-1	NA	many	TGTGCCAGCAGTCCCCGAGGGAGAAGTGACACTGAAGCTTTCTTT	CASSPRGRSDTEAFF
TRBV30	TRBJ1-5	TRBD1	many	TGTGCCTGCGACCGGACAGGGGTCGGTCAGCCCCAGCATTTT	CACDRTGVGQPQHF
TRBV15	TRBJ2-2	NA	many	TGTGCCACCAGCAGAGATTTCGGAACCGGGGAGCTGTTTTTT	CATSRDFGTGELFF
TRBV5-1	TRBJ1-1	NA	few	TGCGCCAGCAGCTCCTCGGTGAACACTGAAGCTTTCTTT	CASSSSVNTEAFF
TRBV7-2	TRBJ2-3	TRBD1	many	TGTGCCAGCAGCTGGGGACAGATTAAGGTGACAGATACGCAGTATTTT	CASSWGQIKVTDTQYF
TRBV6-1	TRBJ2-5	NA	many	TGTGCCACCCACGTCGGGGGAACCCAGTACTTC	CATHVGGTQYF
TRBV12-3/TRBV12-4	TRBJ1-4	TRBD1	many	TGTGCCAGCAGTCCCGGGACAGGGGTTGAAAAACTGTTTTTT	CASSPGTGVEKLFF